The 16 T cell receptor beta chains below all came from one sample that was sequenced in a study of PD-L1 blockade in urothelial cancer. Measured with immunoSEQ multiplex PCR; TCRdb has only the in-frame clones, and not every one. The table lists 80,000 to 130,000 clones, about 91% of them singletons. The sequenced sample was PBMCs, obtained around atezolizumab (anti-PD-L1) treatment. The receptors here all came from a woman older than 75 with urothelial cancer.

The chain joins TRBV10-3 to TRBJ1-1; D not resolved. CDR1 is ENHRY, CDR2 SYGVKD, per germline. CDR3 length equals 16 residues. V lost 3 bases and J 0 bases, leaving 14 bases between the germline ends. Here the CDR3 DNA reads TGTGCCATCAGTGATCGTCACAGAAACATGAACACTGAAGCTTTCTTT. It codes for CAISDRHRNMNTEAFF.

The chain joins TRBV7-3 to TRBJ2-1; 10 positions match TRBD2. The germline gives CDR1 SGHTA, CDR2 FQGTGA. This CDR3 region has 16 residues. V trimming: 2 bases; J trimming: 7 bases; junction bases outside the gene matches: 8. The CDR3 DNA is TGTGCCAGCAGCTTACCTAGCGGGAGAAGGGGGAATGAGCAGTTCTTC. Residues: CASSLPSGRRGNEQFF.

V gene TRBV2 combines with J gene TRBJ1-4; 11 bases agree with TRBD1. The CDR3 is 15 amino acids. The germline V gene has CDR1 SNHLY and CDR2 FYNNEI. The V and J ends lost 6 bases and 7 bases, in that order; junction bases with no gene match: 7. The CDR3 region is CASRGDRGSSEKLFF. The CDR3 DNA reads TGTGCCAGCAGGGGGGACAGGGGGTCGAGTGAAAAACTGTTTTTT. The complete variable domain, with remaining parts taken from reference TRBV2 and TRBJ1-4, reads EPEVTQTPSHQVTQMGQEVILRCVPISNHLYFYWYRQILGQKVEFLVSFYNNEISEKSEIFDDQFSVERPDGSNFTLKIRSTKLEDSAMYFCASRGDRGSSEKLFFGSGTQLSVL.

The CDR3 reads CASSTSGGYNEQFF. The CDR3 DNA reads as TGTGCCAGCAGTACTAGCGGGGGATACAATGAGCAGTTCTTC. The chain recombines TRBV25-1 with TRBJ2-1; TRBD2 aligns across 11 bases. Germline CDR1 reads MGHDK; CDR2 reads SYGVNS. V lost 5 bases, J lost 4 bases, and 1 base stayed unmatched. CDR3 length: 14 amino acids.

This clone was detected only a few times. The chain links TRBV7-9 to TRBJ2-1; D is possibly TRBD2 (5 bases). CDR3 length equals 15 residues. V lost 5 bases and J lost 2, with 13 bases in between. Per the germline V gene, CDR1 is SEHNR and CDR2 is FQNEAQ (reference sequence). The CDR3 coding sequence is TGTGCCAGCAGCCCGGTGGCGGAGGCCTACAATGAGCAGTTCTTC. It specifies CASSPVAEAYNEQFF.

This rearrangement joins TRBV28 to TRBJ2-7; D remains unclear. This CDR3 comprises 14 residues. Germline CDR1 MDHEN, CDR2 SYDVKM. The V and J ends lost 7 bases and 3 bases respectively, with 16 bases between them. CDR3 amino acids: CASITPAKSYEQYF. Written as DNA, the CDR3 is TGTGCCAGCATCACACCTGCAAAAAGCTACGAGCAGTACTTC.

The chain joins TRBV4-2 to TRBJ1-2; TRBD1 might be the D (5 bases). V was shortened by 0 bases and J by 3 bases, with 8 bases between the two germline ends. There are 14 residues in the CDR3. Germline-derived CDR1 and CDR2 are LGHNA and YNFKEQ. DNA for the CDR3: TGTGCCAGCAGCCAAGAGACAGATTACTATGGCTACACCTTC. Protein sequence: CASSQETDYYGYTF.

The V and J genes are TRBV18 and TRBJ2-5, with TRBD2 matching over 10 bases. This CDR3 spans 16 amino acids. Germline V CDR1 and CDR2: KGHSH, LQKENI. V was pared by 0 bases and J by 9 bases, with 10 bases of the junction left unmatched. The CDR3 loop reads CASSPPLPSGSRAQYF. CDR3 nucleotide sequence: TGTGCCAGCTCACCACCCTTGCCTAGCGGGAGCCGGGCCCAGTACTTC. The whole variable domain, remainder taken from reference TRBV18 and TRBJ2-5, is NAGVMQNPRHLVRRRGQEARLRCSPMKGHSHVYWYRQLPEEGLKFMVYLQKENIIDESGMPKERFSAEFPKEGPSILRIQQVVRGDSAAYFCASSPPLPSGSRAQYFGPGTRLLVL.

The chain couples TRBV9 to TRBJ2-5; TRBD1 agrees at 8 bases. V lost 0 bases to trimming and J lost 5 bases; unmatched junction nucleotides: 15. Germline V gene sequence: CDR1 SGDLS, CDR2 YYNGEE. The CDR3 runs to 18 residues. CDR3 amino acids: CASSVVPVSGGRGETQYF. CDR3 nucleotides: TGTGCCAGCAGCGTAGTCCCTGTGTCAGGGGGCAGAGGGGAGACCCAGTACTTC.

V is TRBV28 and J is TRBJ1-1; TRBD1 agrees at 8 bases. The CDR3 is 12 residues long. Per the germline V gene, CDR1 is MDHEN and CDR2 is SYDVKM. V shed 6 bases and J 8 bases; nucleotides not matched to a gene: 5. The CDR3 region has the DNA TGTGCCAGCAGGGGAGGACAGGGCGAAGCTTTCTTT. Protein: CASRGGQGEAFF.

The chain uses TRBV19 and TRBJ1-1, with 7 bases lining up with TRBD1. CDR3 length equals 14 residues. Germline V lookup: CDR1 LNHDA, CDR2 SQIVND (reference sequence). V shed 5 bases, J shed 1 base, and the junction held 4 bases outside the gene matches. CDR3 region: CASSGQGGNTEAFF. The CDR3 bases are TGTGCCAGTAGTGGTCAGGGGGGGAACACTGAAGCTTTCTTT.

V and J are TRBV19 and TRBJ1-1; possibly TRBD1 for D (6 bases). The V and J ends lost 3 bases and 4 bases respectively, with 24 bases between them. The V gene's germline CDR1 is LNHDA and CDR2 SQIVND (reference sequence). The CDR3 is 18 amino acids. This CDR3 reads CASSIPAGTLHRATEAFF. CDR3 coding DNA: TGTGCCAGTAGTATCCCCGCCGGGACGCTTCACAGGGCCACTGAAGCTTTCTTT.

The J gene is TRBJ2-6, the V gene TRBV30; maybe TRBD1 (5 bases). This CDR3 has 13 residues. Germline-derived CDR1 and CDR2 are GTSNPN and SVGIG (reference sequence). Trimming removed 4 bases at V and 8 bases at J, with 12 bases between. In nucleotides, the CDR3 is TGTGCCTGGAAGCTTCAGGGAACCAACGTCCTGACTTTC. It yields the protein CAWKLQGTNVLTF. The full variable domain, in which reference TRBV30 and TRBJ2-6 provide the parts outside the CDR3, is SQTIHQWPATLVQPVGSPLSLECTVEGTSNPNLYWYRQAAGRGLQLLFYSVGIGQISSEVPQNLSASRPQDRQFILSSKKLLLSDSGFYLCAWKLQGTNVLTFGAGSRLTVL.

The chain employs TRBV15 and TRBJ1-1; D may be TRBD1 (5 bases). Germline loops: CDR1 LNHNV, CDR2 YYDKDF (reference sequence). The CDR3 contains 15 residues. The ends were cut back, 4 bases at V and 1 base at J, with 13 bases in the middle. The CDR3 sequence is CATSKRTTENTEAFF. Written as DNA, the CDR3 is TGTGCCACCAGCAAAAGAACGACAGAGAACACTGAAGCTTTCTTT.

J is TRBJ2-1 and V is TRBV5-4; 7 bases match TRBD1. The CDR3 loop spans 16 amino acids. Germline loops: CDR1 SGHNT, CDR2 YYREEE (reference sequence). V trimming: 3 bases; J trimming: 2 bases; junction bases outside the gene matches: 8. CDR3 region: CASSSPGTVAYNEQFF. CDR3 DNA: TGTGCCAGCAGCTCCCCCGGGACAGTCGCCTACAATGAGCAGTTCTTC.

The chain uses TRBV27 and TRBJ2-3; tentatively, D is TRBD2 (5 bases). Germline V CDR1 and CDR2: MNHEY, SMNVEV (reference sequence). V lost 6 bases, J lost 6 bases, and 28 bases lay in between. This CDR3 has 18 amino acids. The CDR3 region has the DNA TGTGCCAGCAGACAAATTCCCCCCCCGGACTGGAGAGAGGATACGCAGTATTTT. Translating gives CASRQIPPPDWREDTQYF.